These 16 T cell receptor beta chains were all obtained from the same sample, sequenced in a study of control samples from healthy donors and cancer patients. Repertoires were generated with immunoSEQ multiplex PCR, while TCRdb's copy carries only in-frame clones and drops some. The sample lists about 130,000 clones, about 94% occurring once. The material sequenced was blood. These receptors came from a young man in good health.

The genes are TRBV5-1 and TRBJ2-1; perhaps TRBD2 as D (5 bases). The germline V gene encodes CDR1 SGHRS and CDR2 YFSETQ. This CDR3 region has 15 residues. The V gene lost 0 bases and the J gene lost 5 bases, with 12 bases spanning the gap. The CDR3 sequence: CASSLASRRDNEQFF. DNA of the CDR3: TGCGCCAGCAGCTTGGCTTCCAGGCGGGACAATGAGCAGTTCTTC.

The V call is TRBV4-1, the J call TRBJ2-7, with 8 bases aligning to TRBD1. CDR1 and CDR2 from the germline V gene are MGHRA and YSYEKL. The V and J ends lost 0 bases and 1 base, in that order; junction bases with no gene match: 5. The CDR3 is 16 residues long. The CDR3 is CASSQDATGVSYEQYF. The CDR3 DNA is TGCGCCAGCAGCCAAGACGCGACAGGGGTTTCCTACGAGCAGTACTTC.

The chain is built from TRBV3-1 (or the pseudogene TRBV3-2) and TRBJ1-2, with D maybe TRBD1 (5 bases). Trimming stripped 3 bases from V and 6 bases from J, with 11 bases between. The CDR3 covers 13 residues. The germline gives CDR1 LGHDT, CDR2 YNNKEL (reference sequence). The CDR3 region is CASSHRDGNGYTF. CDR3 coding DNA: TGTGCCAGCAGCCACAGGGATGGAAATGGCTACACCTTC.

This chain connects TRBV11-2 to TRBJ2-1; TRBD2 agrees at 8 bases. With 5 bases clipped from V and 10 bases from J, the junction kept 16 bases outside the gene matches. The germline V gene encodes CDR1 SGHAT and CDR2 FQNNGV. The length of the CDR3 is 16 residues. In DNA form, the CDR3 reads TGTGCCAGCAGCGGGTACGGGGGGGTCCACGTTGGGGAGCAGTTCTTC. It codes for CASSGYGGVHVGEQFF.

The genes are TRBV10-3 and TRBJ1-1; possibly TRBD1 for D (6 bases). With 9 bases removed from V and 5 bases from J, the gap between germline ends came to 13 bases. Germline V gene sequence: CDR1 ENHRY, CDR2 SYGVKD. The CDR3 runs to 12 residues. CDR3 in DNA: TGTGCCATGGGAGGGGGTGGTACTGAAGCTTTCTTT. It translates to CAMGGGGTEAFF.

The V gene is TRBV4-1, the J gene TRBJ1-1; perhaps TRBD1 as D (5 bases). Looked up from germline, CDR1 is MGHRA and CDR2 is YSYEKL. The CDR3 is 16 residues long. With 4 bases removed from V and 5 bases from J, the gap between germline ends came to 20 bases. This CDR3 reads CASSRIRDGVGTEAFF. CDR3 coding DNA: TGCGCCAGCAGCCGAATTCGGGACGGTGTGGGGACTGAAGCTTTCTTT.

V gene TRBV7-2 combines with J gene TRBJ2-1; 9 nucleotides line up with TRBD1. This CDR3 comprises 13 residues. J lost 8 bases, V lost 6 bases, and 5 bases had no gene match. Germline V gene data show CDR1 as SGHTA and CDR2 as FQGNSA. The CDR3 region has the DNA TGTGCCAGCAGACAGGGGGCGCAGGATGAGCAGTTCTTC. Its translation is CASRQGAQDEQFF.

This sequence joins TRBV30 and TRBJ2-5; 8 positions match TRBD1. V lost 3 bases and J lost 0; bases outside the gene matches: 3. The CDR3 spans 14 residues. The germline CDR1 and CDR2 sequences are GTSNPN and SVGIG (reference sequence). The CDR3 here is CAWSRTGNQETQYF. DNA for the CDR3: TGTGCCTGGAGCAGGACAGGGAACCAAGAGACCCAGTACTTC.

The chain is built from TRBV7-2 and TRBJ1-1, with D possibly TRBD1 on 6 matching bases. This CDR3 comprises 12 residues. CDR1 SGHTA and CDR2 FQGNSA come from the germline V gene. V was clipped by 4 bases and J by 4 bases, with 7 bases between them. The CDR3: CASSYRATEAFF. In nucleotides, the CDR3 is TGTGCCAGCAGCTACAGGGCCACTGAAGCTTTCTTT.

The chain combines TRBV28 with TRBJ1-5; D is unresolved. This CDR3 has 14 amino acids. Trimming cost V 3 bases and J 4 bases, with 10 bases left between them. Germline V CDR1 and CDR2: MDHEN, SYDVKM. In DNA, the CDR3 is TGTGCCAGCAGTTTTTCGACCGGAAATCAGCCCCAGCATTTT. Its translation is CASSFSTGNQPQHF.

CDR3 sequence (DNA): TGCGCCAGCAGCCAGGCCGTGGGAGAGCAGTTCTTC. Translation: CASSQAVGEQFF. The chain uses TRBV4-1 and TRBJ2-1, with no clear D. Trimming removed 3 bases from V and 10 bases from J, with 10 bases in between. Germline V lookup: CDR1 MGHRA, CDR2 YSYEKL. This CDR3 contains 12 residues.

The CDR3 reads CASSATGGGETQYF. The CDR3 DNA sequence: TGTGCCAGCAGCGCGACAGGGGGCGGGGAGACCCAGTACTTC. The chain is built from TRBV2 and TRBJ2-5; 10 positions match TRBD1. This CDR3 contains 14 residues. Germline loops: CDR1 SNHLY, CDR2 FYNNEI. V lost 6 bases and J lost 5; bases outside the gene matches: 6.

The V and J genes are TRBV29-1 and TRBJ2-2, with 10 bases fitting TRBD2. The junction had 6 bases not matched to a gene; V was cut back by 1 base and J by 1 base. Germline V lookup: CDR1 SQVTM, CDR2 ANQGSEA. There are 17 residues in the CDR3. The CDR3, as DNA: TGCAGCGTTGAAGGAGGGATAGCGGGGGGGAACACCGGGGAGCTGTTTTTT. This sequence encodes CSVEGGIAGGNTGELFF.

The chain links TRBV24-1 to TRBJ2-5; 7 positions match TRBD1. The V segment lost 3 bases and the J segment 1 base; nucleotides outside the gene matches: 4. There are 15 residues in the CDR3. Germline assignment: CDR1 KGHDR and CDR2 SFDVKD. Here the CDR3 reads CATSDPGQSQETQYF. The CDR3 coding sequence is TGTGCCACCAGTGATCCGGGACAGAGCCAAGAGACCCAGTACTTC.

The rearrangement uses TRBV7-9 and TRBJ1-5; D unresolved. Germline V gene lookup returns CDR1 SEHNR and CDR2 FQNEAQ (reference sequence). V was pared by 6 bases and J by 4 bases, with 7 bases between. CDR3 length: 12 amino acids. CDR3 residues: CASSTPNQPQHF. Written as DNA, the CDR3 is TGTGCCAGCAGTACCCCGAATCAGCCCCAGCATTTT.

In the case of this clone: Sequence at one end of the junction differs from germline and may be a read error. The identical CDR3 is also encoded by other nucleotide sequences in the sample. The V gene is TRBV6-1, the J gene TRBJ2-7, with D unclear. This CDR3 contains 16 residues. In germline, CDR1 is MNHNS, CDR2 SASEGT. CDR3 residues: CASSEKSVSLVGEQYF. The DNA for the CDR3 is TGTGCCAGCAGTGAAAAGAGCGTCAGCCTTGTCGGCGAGCAGTACTTT.